This TCR beta chain comes out of a study of cytomegalovirus exposure and HLA in healthy donors. Study findings and constraints: It was found in a later analysis that first-cohort TCR clusters tended to co-occur in the 120 validation repertoires.

The assay was immunoSEQ multiplex PCR, and TCRdb's table has in-frame clones only and misses some. The data hold roughly 250,000 clones, with 87% observed a single time. While the first cohort had 500 to 700 subjects, the donors belonged to the separate validation cohort of 100 to 150 subjects. Comments on this clone: What it binds is not known.

This TCR came from a man aged 18 to 35 in good health and CMV-seronegative. Sequenced: PBMCs.

The CDR3 loop reads CARIKAGDNEQFF. The CDR3 nucleotides are TGCGCCAGGATCAAGGCAGGGGACAATGAGCAGTTCTTC. The chain couples TRBV5-1 to TRBJ2-1; perhaps TRBD1 as D (6 bases). The CDR3 is 13 residues long. V was shortened by 8 bases and J by 5 bases, with 14 bases between the two germline ends. Germline assignment: CDR1 SGHRS and CDR2 YFSETQ.